The clone carrying this T cell receptor beta chain showed up just a few times. Its antigen remains unidentified. Patients aged 18 to 65 had newly diagnosed hyperthyroidism of under 2 months' duration. V gave up 2 bases and J gave up 7 bases; unmatched junction bases: 8. CDR1 and CDR2 from the germline V gene are MNHEY and SMNVEV (reference sequence). CDR3 length equals 17 residues. These data come from a study of T cells in Graves' hyperthyroidism and ophthalmopathy. Study-wide background: It was at initial diagnosis, before any treatment, that peripheral blood was collected. Study-wide points: Blood shared most expanded thyroid clonotypes above 0.001.

TCR beta CDR3 region amplification was performed from RNA transcripts. A first-round RT-PCR of the TCR CDR3 used the HTBI primer set. TCRdb itself ran the multiplex PCR reads through MiXCR, one entry per CDR3 protein. The sample contains about 360,000 distinct CDR3 sequences, about 15% of which appear only once. The rearrangement joins TRBV27 to TRBJ2-1, with 13 bases that match TRBD2. The specimen was blood. The clonotype was recovered from a woman younger than 30 with Graves' hyperthyroidism that later progressed to Graves' ophthalmopathy. In DNA, the CDR3 is TGTGCCAGCAGTTTAGGTGGGACTAGCGGGATTGGTAATGAGCAGTTCTTC. Encoded protein: CASSLGGTSGIGNEQFF.